What follows are 3 T cell receptor beta chains derived from one specimen sequenced in a study of a mutant IDH1 vaccine in newly diagnosed glioma. Clones were read by immunoSEQ multiplex PCR, and TCRdb kept only the in-frame ones, dropping some. The sample lists over 80,000 clones; 85% to 90% were seen once. Regarding time point: baseline, week 1 (first vaccination visit). Treatment defined: pre-vaccination baseline after standard-of-care therapy. The sample in question was PBMCs, obtained from a glioma patient treated with radiotherapy, temozolomide or both. The receptors were sampled from a woman aged 45-65 years with glioma.

This sequence joins TRBV15 and TRBJ2-7, with 10 bases lining up with TRBD2. Trimming removed 4 bases from V and 6 bases from J; junction bases left unmatched: 9. Germline V gene lookup returns CDR1 LNHNV and CDR2 YYDKDF (reference sequence). The CDR3 is made up of 15 amino acids. The CDR3 coding sequence is TGTGCCACCAGCACTTTAGCGGGAGGTCTTCGCGAGCAGTACTTC. Its translation: CATSTLAGGLREQYF.

This chain uses TRBV18 with TRBJ1-3, with 7 bases that match TRBD1. This CDR3 is built from 17 residues. V was pared by 2 bases and J by 0 bases, with 7 bases of the junction left unmatched. The germline V gene has CDR1 KGHSH and CDR2 LQKENI. CDR3: CASSPWRQGLSGNTIYF. As DNA, the CDR3 is TGTGCCAGCTCACCATGGCGACAGGGCCTCTCTGGAAACACCATATATTTT.

The count of this clone is one. DNA for the CDR3: TGCAGCGTTACAATTCCGGGACGCCGGGGGAACACTGAAGCTTTCTTT. Amino acids: CSVTIPGRRGNTEAFF. The gene calls are TRBV29-1 and TRBJ1-1; D may be TRBD1 (5 bases). The CDR3 covers 16 residues. Germline CDR1 is SQVTM and CDR2 is ANQGSEA. V was cut by 5 bases and J by 1 base, with 20 bases left in between.